This T cell receptor beta chain was sequenced in a study of beta chain features in type 1 diabetes. The length of the CDR3 is 16 residues. V lost 3 bases to trimming and J lost 0 bases; unmatched junction nucleotides: 2. CDR1 SGHVS and CDR2 FNYEAQ come from the germline V gene. Expressed TCRB transcripts were sequenced because the isolated RNA had all been reverse transcribed beforehand. Using immunoSEQ multiplex PCR, the repertoire was profiled, and TCRdb retains in-frame clones only, with some absent. The repertoire holds 310,000 or so clones, with around 10% as singletons. This clone turned up a few times.

This TCR was sampled from a woman aged 25-40 years in good health. Sequenced input: naive CD4+ T cells from blood. This chain uses TRBV7-6 with TRBJ2-6, with TRBD1 matching 7 bases. Here the CDR3 DNA reads TGTGCCAGCAGCTTGGGACAGAGCTCTGGGGCCAACGTCCTGACTTTC. As protein: CASSLGQSSGANVLTF.